This T cell receptor beta chain came from a study of T cells after yellow fever vaccination. This clonotype was picked up a small number of times. Germline CDR1 reads DFQATT; CDR2 reads SNEGSKA (reference sequence). V gave up 3 bases and J gave up 3 bases, with 8 bases separating them. The CDR3 extends over 12 amino acids. TCRdb redid the calling of the 5' RACE reads with MiXCR, one entry per CDR3 protein. The repertoire consists of roughly 240,000 distinct CDR3 sequences, with 6.7% occurring once and the leading ten covering roughly 1%. The source material was CD4+ T cells sorted from PBMCs, sampled on the day of the yellow fever booster vaccination. This chain links TRBV20-1 with TRBJ2-5; D unclear. The receptor comes from a man aged 30-40 years who received the YFV17D yellow fever vaccine. The CDR3 loop reads CSASGGKETQYF. CDR3 sequence (DNA): TGCAGTGCTAGCGGCGGTAAAGAGACCCAGTACTTC.